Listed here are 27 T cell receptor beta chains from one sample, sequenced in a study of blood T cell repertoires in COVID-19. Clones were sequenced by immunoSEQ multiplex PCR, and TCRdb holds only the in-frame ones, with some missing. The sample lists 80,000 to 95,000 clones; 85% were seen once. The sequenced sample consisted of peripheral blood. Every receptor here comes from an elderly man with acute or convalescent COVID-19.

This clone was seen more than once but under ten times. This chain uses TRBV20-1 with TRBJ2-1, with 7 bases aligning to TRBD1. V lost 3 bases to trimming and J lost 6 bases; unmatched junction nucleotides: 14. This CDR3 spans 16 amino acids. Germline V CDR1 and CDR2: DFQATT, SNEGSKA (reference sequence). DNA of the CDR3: TGCAGTGCTAGTGGGGCCACAGGGGAGAGGAGCAATGAGCAGTTCTTC. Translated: CSASGATGERSNEQFF.

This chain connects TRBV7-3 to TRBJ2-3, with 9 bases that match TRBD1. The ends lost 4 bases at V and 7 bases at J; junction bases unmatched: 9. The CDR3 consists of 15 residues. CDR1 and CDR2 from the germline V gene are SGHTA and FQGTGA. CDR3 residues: CASSSTGQGLNTQYF. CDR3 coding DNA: TGTGCCAGCAGCTCTACGGGACAGGGCCTAAATACGCAGTATTTT.

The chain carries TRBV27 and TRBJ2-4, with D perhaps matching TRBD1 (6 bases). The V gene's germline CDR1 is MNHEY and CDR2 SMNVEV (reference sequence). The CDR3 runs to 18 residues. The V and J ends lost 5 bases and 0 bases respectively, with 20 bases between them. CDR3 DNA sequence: TGTGCCAGCAGTCCTCAGTGGGGGCCCGGAATAGCCAAAAACATTCAGTACTTC. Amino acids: CASSPQWGPGIAKNIQYF.

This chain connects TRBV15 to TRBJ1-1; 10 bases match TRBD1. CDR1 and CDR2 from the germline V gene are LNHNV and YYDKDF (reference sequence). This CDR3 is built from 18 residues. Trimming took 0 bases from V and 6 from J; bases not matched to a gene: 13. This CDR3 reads CATSRDFRDRGERAEAFF. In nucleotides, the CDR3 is TGTGCCACCAGCAGAGATTTTCGGGACAGGGGCGAGAGGGCTGAAGCTTTCTTT.

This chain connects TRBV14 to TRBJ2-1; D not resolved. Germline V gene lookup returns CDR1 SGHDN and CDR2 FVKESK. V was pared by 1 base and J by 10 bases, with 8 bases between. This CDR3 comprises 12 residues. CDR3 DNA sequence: TGTGCCAGCAGCCAAGCTCTGCGGGAGCAGTTCTTC. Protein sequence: CASSQALREQFF.

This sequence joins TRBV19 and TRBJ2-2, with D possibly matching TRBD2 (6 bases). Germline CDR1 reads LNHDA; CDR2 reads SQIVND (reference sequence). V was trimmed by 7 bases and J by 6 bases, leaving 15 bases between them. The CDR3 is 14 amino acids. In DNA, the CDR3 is TGTGCCAGTATCGGGACTTTTAGGGCCGGGGAGCTGTTTTTT. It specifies CASIGTFRAGELFF.

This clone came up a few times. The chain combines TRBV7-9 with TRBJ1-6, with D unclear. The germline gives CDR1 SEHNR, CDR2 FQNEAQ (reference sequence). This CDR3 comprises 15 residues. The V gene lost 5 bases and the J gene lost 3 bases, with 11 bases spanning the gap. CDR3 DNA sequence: TGTGCCAGCAGCCCCCAAGCGGGCTATAATTCACCCCTCCACTTT. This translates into CASSPQAGYNSPLHF.

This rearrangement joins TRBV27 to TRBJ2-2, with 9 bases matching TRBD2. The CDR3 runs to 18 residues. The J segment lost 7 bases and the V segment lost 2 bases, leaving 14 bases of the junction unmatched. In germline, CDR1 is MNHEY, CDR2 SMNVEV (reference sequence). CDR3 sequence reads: CASSLRVVASGMVGELFF. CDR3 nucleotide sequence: TGTGCCAGCAGTTTAAGAGTGGTGGCTAGCGGGATGGTCGGGGAGCTGTTTTTT.

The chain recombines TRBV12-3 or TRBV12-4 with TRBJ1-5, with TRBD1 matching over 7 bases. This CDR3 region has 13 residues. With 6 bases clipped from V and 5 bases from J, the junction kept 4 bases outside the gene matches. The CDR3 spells CASRSQGDQPQHF. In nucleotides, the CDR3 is TGTGCCAGCAGATCTCAGGGGGATCAGCCCCAGCATTTT.

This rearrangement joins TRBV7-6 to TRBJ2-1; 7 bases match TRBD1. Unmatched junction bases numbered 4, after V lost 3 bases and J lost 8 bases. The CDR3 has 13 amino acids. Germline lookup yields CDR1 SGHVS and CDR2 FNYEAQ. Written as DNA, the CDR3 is TGTGCCAGCAGCTTTGGAACAGGGGATGAGCAGTTCTTC. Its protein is CASSFGTGDEQFF. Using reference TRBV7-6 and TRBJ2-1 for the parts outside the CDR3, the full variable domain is GAGVSQSPRYKVTKRGQDVALRCDPISGHVSLYWYRQALGQGPEFLTYFNYEAQQDKSGLPNDRFSAERPEGSISTLTIQRTEQRDSAMYRCASSFGTGDEQFFGPGTRLTVL.

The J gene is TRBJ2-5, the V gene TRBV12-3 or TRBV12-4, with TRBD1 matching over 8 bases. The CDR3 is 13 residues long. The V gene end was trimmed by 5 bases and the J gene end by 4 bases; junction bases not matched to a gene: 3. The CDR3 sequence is CASSTTGGETQYF. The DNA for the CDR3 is TGTGCCAGCAGTACAACAGGGGGAGAGACCCAGTACTTC.

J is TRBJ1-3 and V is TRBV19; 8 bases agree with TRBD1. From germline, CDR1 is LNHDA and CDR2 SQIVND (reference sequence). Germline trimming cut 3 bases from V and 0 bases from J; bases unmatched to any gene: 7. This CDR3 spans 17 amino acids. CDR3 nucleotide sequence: TGTGCCAGTAGTATGGGACAGGCCCTCAACTCTGGAAACACCATATATTTT. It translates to CASSMGQALNSGNTIYF.

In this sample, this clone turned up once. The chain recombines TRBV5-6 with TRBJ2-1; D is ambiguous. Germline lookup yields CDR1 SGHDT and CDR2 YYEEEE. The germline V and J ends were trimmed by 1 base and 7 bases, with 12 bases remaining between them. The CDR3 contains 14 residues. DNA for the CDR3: TGTGCCAGCAGCTTGTCTACCCGCAGGAATGAGCAGTTCTTC. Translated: CASSLSTRRNEQFF.

The CDR3 protein is CASSLGDIPKNIQYF. CDR3 nucleotides: TGTGCCAGCAGCTTAGGAGACATACCCAAAAACATTCAGTACTTC. This sequence joins TRBV7-8 and TRBJ2-4; D ambiguous. V dropped 1 base and J dropped 2 bases, with 9 bases sitting between them. The CDR3 has 15 residues. The germline gives CDR1 SGHVS, CDR2 FQNEAQ.

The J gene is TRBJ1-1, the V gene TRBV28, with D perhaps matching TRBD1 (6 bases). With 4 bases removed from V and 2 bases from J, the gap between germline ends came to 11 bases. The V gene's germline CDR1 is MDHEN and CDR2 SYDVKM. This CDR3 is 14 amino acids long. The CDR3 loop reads CASSSGTPNTEAFF. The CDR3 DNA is TGTGCCAGCAGTTCCGGGACACCTAACACTGAAGCTTTCTTT.

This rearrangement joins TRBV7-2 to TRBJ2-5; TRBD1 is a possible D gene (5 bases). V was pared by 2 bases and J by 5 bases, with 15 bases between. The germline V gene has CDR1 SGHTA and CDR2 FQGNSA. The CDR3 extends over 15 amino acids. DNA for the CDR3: TGTGCCAGCAGCTTACCCCAGGGTTCTGGGGAGACCCAGTACTTC. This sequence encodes CASSLPQGSGETQYF.

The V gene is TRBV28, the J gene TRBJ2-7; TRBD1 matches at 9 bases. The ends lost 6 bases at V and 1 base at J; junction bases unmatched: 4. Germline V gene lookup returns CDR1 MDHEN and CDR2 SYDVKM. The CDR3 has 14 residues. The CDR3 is CASREQGASYEQYF. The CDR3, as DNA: TGTGCCAGCAGGGAACAGGGGGCTTCCTACGAGCAGTACTTC.

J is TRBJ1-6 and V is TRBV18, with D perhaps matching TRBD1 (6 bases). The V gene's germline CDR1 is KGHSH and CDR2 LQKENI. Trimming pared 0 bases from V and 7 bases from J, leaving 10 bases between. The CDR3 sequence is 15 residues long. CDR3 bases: TGTGCCAGCTCACCACCAATGGGACAAAATTCACCCCTCCACTTT. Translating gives CASSPPMGQNSPLHF.

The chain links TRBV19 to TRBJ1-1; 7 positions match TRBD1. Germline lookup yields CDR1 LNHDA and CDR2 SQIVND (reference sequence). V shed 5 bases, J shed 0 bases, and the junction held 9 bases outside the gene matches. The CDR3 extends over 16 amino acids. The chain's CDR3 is CASSPRTGNMNTEAFF. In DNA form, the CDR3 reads TGTGCCAGTAGTCCTCGGACAGGAAACATGAACACTGAAGCTTTCTTT. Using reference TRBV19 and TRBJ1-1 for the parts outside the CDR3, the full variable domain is DGGITQSPKYLFRKEGQNVTLSCEQNLNHDAMYWYRQDPGQGLRLIYYSQIVNDFQKGDIAEGYSVSREKKESFPLTVTSAQKNPTAFYLCASSPRTGNMNTEAFFGQGTRLTVV.

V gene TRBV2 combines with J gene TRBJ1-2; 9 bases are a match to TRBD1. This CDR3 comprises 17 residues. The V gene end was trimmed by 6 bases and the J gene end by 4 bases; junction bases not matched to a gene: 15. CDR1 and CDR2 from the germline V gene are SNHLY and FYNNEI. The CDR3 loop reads CASRMGQGIGRGYGYTF. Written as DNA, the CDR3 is TGTGCCAGCAGGATGGGACAGGGAATTGGTAGGGGCTATGGCTACACCTTC. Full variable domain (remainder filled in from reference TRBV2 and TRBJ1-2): EPEVTQTPSHQVTQMGQEVILRCVPISNHLYFYWYRQILGQKVEFLVSFYNNEISEKSEIFDDQFSVERPDGSNFTLKIRSTKLEDSAMYFCASRMGQGIGRGYGYTFGSGTRLTVV.

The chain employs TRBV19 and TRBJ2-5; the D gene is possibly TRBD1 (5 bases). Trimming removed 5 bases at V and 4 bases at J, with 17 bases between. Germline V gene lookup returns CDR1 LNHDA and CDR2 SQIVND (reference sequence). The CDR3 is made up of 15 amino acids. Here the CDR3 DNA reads TGTGCCAGTAGTGCGACGACAGCCCTGGGAGAGACCCAGTACTTC. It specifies CASSATTALGETQYF.

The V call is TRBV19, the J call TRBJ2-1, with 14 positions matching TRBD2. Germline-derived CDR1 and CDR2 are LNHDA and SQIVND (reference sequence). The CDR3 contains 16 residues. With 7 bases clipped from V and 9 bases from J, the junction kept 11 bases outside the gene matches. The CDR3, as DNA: TGTGCCAGTACCAAGACTAGCGGGAGGGAATTTGTTGAGCAGTTCTTC. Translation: CASTKTSGREFVEQFF. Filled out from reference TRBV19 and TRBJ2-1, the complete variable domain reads DGGITQSPKYLFRKEGQNVTLSCEQNLNHDAMYWYRQDPGQGLRLIYYSQIVNDFQKGDIAEGYSVSREKKESFPLTVTSAQKNPTAFYLCASTKTSGREFVEQFFGPGTRLTVL.

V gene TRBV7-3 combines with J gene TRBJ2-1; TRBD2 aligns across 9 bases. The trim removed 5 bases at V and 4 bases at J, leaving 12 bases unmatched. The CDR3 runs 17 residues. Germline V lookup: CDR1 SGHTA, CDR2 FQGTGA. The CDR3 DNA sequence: TGTGCCAGCAGCCAACGGGGGGGACTAGCATCTTACAATGAGCAGTTCTTC. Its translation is CASSQRGGLASYNEQFF. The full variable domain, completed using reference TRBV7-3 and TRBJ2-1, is GAGVSQTPSNKVTEKGKYVELRCDPISGHTALYWYRQSLGQGPEFLIYFQGTGAADDSGLPNDRFFAVRPEGSVSTLKIQRTERGDSAVYLCASSQRGGLASYNEQFFGPGTRLTVL.

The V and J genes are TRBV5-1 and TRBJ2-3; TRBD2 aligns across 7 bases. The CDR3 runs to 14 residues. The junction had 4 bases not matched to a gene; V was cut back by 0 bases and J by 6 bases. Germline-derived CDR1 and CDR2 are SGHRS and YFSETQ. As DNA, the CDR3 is TGCGCCAGCAGCTTGGACGGGAGGAGGGATACGCAGTATTTT. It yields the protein CASSLDGRRDTQYF.

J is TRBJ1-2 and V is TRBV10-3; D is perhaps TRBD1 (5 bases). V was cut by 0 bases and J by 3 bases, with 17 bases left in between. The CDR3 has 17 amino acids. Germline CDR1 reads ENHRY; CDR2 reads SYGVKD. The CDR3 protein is CAISESKGTGLDYGYTF. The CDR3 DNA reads TGTGCCATCAGTGAGTCTAAAGGGACGGGACTGGACTATGGCTACACCTTC.

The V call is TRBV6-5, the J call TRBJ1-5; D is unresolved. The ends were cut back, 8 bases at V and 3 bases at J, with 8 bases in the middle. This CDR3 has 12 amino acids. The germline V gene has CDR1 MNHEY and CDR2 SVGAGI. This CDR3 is CASSASNQPQHF. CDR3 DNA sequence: TGTGCCAGCTCCGCGTCCAATCAGCCCCAGCATTTT.

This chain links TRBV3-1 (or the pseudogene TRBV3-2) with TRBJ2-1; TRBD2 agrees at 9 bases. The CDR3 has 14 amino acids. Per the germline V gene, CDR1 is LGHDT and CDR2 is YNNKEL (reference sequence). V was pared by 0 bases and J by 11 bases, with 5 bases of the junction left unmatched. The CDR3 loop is CASSQEPSGTKQFF. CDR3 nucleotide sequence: TGTGCCAGCAGCCAAGAGCCTAGCGGGACGAAGCAGTTCTTC.